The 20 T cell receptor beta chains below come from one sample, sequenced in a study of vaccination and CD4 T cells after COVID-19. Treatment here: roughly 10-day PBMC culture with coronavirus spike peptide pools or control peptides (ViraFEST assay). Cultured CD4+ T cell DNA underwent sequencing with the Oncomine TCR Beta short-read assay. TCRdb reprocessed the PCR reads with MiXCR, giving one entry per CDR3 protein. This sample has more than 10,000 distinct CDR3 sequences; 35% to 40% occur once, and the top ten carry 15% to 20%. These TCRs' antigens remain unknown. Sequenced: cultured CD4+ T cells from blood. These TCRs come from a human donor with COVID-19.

Written as DNA, the CDR3 is TGTGCCAGCAGCATGGACCGGGTTTCCTACGAGCAGTACTTC. Translation gives CASSMDRVSYEQYF. The chain recombines TRBV4-2 with TRBJ2-7; no clear D. The ends were cut back, 5 bases at V and 1 base at J, with 12 bases in the middle. The length of the CDR3 is 14 residues. The V gene's germline CDR1 is LGHNA and CDR2 YNFKEQ.

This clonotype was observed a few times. CDR3 sequence reads: CAWSAPGDSPLHF. DNA for the CDR3: TGTGCCTGGAGTGCGCCAGGGGATTCACCCCTCCACTTT. The V gene is TRBV30, the J gene TRBJ1-6; a possible D gene is TRBD1 (6 bases). Germline V gene data show CDR1 as GTSNPN and CDR2 as SVGIG (reference sequence). The CDR3 loop spans 13 amino acids. Trimming left V 1 base short and J 8 bases short, with 9 bases between.

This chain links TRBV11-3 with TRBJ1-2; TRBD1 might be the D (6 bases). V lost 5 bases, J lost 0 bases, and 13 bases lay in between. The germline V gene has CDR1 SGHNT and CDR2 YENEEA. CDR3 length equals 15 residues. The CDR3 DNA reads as TGTGCCAGCAGCCACTACAGGGAAGCTAACTATGGCTACACCTTC. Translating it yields CASSHYREANYGYTF. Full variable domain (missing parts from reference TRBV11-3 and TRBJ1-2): EAGVVQSPRYKIIEKKQPVAFWCNPISGHNTLYWYLQNLGQGPELLIRYENEEAVDDSQLPKDRFSAERLKGVDSTLKIQPAELGDSAVYLCASSHYREANYGYTFGSGTRLTVV.

The CDR3 reads CASSLEGGPYEQYF. As DNA, the CDR3 is TGTGCCAGCAGCTTAGAAGGGGGGCCCTACGAGCAGTACTTC. This sequence joins TRBV7-9 and TRBJ2-7; D may match TRBD1 or TRBD2 (6 bases each). The CDR3 has 14 residues. Trimming stripped 1 base from V and 2 bases from J, with 9 bases between. CDR1 is SEHNR and CDR2 is FQNEAQ in the germline V gene (reference sequence).

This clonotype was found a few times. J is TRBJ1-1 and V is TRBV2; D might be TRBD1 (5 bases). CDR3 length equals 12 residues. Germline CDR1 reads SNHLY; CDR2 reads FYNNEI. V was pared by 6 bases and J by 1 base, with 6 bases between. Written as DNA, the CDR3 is TGTGCCAGCAGGGGGCGGAACACTGAAGCTTTCTTT. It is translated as CASRGRNTEAFF.

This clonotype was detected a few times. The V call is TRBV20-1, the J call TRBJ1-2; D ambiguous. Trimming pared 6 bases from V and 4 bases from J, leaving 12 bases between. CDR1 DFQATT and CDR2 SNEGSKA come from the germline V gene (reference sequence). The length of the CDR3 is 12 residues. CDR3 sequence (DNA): TGCAGTGCCAAAGAGGGTGTCTATGGCTACACCTTC. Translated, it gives CSAKEGVYGYTF.

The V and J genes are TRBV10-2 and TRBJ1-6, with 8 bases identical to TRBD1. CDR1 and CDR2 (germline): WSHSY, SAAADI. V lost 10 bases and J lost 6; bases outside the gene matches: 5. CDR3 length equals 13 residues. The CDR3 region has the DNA TGCGCCACCGAGGACAGGGCTAATTCACCCCTCCACTTT. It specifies CATEDRANSPLHF.

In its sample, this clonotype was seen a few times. This chain's CDR3 is CASSPVKAGGPTDTQYF. The CDR3, as DNA: TGTGCCAGCTCACCCGTTAAGGCGGGGGGGCCCACAGATACGCAGTATTTT. V is TRBV18 and J is TRBJ2-3; 9 bases are shared with TRBD2. V lost 3 bases to trimming and J lost 2 bases; unmatched junction nucleotides: 9. This CDR3 has 17 residues. Per germline, CDR1 KGHSH and CDR2 LQKENI.

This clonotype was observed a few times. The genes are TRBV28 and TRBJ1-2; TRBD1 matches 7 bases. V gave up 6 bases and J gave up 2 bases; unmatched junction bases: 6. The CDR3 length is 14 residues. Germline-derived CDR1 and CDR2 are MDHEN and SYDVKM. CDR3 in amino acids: CASSGTGENYGYTF. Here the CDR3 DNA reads TGTGCCAGCAGCGGAACAGGGGAGAACTATGGCTACACCTTC.

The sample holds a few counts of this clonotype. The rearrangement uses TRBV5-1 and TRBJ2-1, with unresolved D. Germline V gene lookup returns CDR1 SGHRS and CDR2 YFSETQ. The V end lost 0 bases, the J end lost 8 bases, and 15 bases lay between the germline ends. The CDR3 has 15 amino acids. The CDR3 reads CASSLALGLVDEQFF. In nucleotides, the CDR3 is TGCGCCAGCAGCTTGGCCTTAGGCCTTGTGGATGAGCAGTTCTTC.

The DNA for the CDR3 is TGTGCCAGCAGCCGGGGACAGGAGACCTATGGCTACACCTTC. This translates into CASSRGQETYGYTF. V usage is TRBV6-1 and J usage is TRBJ1-2; 8 bases are shared with TRBD1. CDR3 length: 14 amino acids. CDR1 MNHNS and CDR2 SASEGT come from the germline V gene. Trimming took 6 bases from V and 4 from J; bases not matched to a gene: 7.

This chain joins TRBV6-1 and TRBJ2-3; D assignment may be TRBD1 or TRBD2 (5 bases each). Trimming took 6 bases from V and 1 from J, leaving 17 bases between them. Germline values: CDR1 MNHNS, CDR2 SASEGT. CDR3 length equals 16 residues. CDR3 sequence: CASSQGSGSGTDTQYF. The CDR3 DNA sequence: TGTGCCAGCAGCCAGGGATCAGGGAGCGGCACAGATACGCAGTATTTT.

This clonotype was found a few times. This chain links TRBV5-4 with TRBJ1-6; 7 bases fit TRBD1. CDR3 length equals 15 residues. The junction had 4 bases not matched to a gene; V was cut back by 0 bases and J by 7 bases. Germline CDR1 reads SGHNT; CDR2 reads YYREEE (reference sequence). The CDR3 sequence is CASSLEGQQNSPLHF. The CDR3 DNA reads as TGTGCCAGCAGCTTGGAGGGACAGCAAAATTCACCCCTCCACTTT.

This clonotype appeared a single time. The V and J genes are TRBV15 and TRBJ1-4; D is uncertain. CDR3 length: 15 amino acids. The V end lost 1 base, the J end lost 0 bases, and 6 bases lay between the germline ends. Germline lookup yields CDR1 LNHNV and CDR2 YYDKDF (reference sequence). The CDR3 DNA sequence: TGTGCCACCAGCAGAGTGATGGCAACTAATGAAAAACTGTTTTTT. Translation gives CATSRVMATNEKLFF.

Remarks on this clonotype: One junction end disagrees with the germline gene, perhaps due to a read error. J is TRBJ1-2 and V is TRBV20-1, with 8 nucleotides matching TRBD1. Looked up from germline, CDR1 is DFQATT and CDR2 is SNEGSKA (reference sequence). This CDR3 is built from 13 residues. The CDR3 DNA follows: TGCGGTGCTTCAACAGGGGGTTACTATGGCTACACCTTC. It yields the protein CGASTGGYYGYTF.

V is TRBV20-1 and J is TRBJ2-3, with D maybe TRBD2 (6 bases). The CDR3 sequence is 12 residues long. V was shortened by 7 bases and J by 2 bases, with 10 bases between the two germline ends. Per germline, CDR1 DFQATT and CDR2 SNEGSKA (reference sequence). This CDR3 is CSGEESTDTQYF. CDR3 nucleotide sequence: TGCAGTGGGGAGGAGTCCACAGATACGCAGTATTTT.

The CDR3 sequence: CASSLLGSTDTQYF. As DNA, the CDR3 is TGTGCCAGCAGCCTTTTGGGTAGCACAGATACGCAGTATTTT. The gene calls are TRBV7-9 and TRBJ2-3; D is undetermined. The ends were cut back, 5 bases at V and 0 bases at J, with 9 bases in the middle. CDR1 and CDR2 from the germline V gene are SEHNR and FQNEAQ (reference sequence). The CDR3 sequence is 14 residues long.

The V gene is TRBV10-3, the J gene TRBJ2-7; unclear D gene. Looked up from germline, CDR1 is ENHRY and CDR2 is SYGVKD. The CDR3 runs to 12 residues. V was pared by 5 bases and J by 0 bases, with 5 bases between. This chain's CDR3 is CAISLGSYEQYF. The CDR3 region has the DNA TGTGCCATCAGTCTTGGCTCCTACGAGCAGTACTTC.

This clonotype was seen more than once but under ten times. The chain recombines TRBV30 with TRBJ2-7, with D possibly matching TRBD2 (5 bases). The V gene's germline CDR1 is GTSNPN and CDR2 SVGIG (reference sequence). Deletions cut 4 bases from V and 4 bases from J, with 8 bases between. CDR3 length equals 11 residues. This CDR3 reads CAWKWEYEQYF. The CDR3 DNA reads TGTGCCTGGAAATGGGAGTACGAGCAGTACTTC.

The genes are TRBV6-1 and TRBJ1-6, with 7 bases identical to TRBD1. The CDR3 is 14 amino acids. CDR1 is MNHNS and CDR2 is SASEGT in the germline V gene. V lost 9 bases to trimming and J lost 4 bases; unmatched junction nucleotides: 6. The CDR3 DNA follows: TGTGCCAGTCACGGGACAGCTTATAATTCACCCCTCCACTTT. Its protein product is CASHGTAYNSPLHF.